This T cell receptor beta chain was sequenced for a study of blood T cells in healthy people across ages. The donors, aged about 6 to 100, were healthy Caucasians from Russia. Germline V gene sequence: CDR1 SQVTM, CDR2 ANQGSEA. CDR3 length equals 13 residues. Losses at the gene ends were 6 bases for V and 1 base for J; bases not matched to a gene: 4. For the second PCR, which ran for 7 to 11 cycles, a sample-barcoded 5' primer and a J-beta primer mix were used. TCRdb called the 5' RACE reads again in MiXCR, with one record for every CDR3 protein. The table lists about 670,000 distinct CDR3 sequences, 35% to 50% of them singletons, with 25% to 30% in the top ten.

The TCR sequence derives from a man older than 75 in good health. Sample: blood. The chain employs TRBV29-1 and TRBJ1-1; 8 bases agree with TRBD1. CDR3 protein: CSVGQGSNTEAFF. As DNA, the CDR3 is TGCAGCGTCGGACAGGGCTCGAACACTGAAGCTTTCTTT.